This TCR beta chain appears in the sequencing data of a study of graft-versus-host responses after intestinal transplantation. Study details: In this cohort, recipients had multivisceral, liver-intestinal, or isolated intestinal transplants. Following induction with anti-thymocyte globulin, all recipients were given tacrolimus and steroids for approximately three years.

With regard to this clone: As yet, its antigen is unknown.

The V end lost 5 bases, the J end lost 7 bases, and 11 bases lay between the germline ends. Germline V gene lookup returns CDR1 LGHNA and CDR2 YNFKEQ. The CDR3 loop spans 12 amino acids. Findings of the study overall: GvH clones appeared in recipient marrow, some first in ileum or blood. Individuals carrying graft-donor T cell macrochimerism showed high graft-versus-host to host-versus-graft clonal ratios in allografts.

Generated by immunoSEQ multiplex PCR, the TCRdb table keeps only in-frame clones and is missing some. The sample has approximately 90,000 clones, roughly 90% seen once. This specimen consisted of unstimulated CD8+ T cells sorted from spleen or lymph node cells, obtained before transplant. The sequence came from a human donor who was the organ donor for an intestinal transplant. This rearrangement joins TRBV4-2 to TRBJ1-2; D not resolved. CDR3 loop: CASSGGLGGYTF. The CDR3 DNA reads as TGTGCCAGCAGCGGAGGGTTGGGTGGCTACACCTTC.